This T cell receptor beta chain comes out of a study of monozygotic twins with cystic fibrosis. Study in general: Three micrograms of fragmented DNA underwent roughly 15 PCR cycles for library preparation.

Profiled with immunoSEQ multiplex PCR; TCRdb holds only in-frame clones, not every one. Here the sample spans 25,000 to 30,000 clones, over 75% being singletons. Germline CDR1 reads SEHNR; CDR2 reads FQNEAQ (reference sequence). This CDR3 has 15 residues. J gave up 0 bases and V 5 bases, and 6 bases lay outside the gene matches. This TCR derives from a girl aged 2 to 9 with cystic fibrosis. Sequencing was performed on blood. This rearrangement joins TRBV7-9 to TRBJ1-1; 7 bases fit TRBD1. This CDR3 is CASSVPGQLNTEAFF. CDR3 in DNA: TGTGCCAGCAGCGTCCCGGGACAGCTGAACACTGAAGCTTTCTTT.